A selection of T cell receptor beta chains follows, all from one sample in a study of a mutant IDH1 vaccine in newly diagnosed glioma. Method: immunoSEQ multiplex PCR; TCRdb's copy keeps in-frame clones and lacks some. The repertoire holds 30,000 to 40,000 clones, roughly 80% seen once, with just over 5% in the top ten. The antigens of these receptors remain unknown. The sequenced sample was PBMCs, obtained from a glioma patient whose treatment included an IDH1 peptide vaccine. Receptor source: a man aged 35 to 55 with glioma. CDR3s include the opening cysteine and the closing phenylalanine or tryptophan. Some rows have no size entry. The others give once, few or many, or a class for an expanded clone.

j_call clone_size v_call cdr3_aa
TRBJ1-6 . TRBV6-4 CASSDSIWQAGLNSPLHF
TRBJ1-2 . TRBV28 CASMADRVRRTF
TRBJ1-3 . TRBV7-2 CASSPDRDRGNTIYF
TRBJ2-2 once TRBV7-3 CASSLGAGWNTGELFF
TRBJ1-3 once TRBV27 CASSSDPGNTIYF
TRBJ2-7 . TRBV27 CASSFDRGSNEQYF
TRBJ2-3 . TRBV5-1 CASSLSGPTDTQYF
TRBJ2-5 . TRBV15 CATKDGLDQETQYF
TRBJ2-1 . TRBV30 CAWSVLGGGTYNEQFF
TRBJ2-1 once TRBV4-3 CASSQRPGLARHNEQFF
TRBJ1-5 . TRBV5-6 CASSFGQLNQPQHF
TRBJ2-7 . TRBV14 CASSRRDDLGEQYF
TRBJ1-5 . TRBV6-1 CASSRGQGHQPQHF